One sample yielded the 8 T cell receptor beta chains listed below, sequenced in a study of T cells in Graves' hyperthyroidism and ophthalmopathy. RNA transcripts yielded amplified TCR beta CDR3 regions. The HTBI primer set served for first-round RT-PCR of the TCR CDR3. Each CDR3 protein is one row after TCRdb ran MiXCR on the multiplex PCR reads. The sample includes hundreds of thousands of distinct CDR3 sequences, 14% to 15% of them seen just once. The sequencing sample was made of blood. These receptors were obtained from a woman aged 40 to 49 with Graves' ophthalmopathy.

In its sample, this clonotype was seen many times. The chain recombines TRBV20-1 with TRBJ2-5; 7 bases are shared with TRBD2. V lost 3 bases and J lost 2; bases outside the gene matches: 3. The CDR3 runs 13 residues. In germline, CDR1 is DFQATT, CDR2 SNEGSKA (reference sequence). CDR3 in amino acids: CSASLGGQETQYF. The CDR3 nucleotides are TGCAGTGCTAGTTTGGGGGGGCAAGAGACCCAGTACTTC.

This chain links TRBV11-2 with TRBJ2-7; D is undetermined. Germline V gene lookup returns CDR1 SGHAT and CDR2 FQNNGV. V lost 5 bases and J lost 6, with 17 bases in between. The CDR3 spans 14 residues. CDR3 residues: CASSPETFRSEQYF. CDR3 coding DNA: TGTGCCAGCAGCCCAGAGACATTCCGGTCCGAGCAGTACTTC.

At least ten counts were recorded for this clonotype. V is TRBV12-3 or TRBV12-4 and J is TRBJ2-7; a weak D match, TRBD2 (7 bases). This CDR3 contains 14 residues. The V and J ends lost 2 bases and 7 bases respectively, with 15 bases between them. The CDR3 sequence: CASSLRGAGEEQYF. As DNA, the CDR3 is TGTGCCAGCAGTTTACGGGGGGCCGGCGAAGAGCAGTACTTC.

This clonotype was recorded at least ten times. The chain combines TRBV5-1 with TRBJ2-7, with 7 nucleotides matching TRBD1. This CDR3 contains 15 residues. V trimming: 0 bases; J trimming: 6 bases; junction bases outside the gene matches: 9. Per germline, CDR1 SGHRS and CDR2 YFSETQ. The CDR3 loop is CASSLGPGQMFEQYF. The CDR3 DNA reads as TGCGCCAGCAGCTTGGGACCGGGACAGATGTTCGAGCAGTACTTC. Full variable domain (outside the CDR3, taken from reference TRBV5-1 and TRBJ2-7): KAGVTQTPRYLIKTRGQQVTLSCSPISGHRSVSWYQQTPGQGLQFLFEYFSETQRNKGNFPGRFSGRQFSNSRSEMNVSTLELGDSALYLCASSLGPGQMFEQYFGPGTRLTVT.

The J gene is TRBJ2-7, the V gene TRBV10-1, with D perhaps matching TRBD2 (5 bases). V lost 8 bases and J lost 2, with 10 bases in between. The germline gives CDR1 WNHNN, CDR2 SYGVQD (reference sequence). This CDR3 region has 12 residues. Here the CDR3 DNA reads TGCGCCAGCGGGAGATCCCCCTACGAGCAGTACTTC. Translation: CASGRSPYEQYF.

This clonotype was seen only a few times. The genes are TRBV20-1 and TRBJ1-1; D remains unclear. The CDR3 covers 14 residues. The V gene's germline CDR1 is DFQATT and CDR2 SNEGSKA (reference sequence). With 0 bases removed from V and 0 bases from J, the gap between germline ends came to 8 bases. The CDR3 bases are TGCAGTGCTAGAGATCCGGGGTTGAACACTGAAGCTTTCTTT. This gives the protein CSARDPGLNTEAFF.

The sample holds many counts of this clonotype. The V and J genes are TRBV6-2 or TRBV6-3 and TRBJ1-1, with D unclear. Per the germline V gene, CDR1 is MNHEY and CDR2 is SVGEGT. V gave up 6 bases and J gave up 6 bases, with 17 bases separating them. CDR3 length equals 14 residues. This CDR3 is CASRSQEPSPEAFF. The CDR3 region has the DNA TGTGCCAGCAGAAGTCAAGAGCCAAGCCCTGAAGCTTTCTTT.

The sample holds many counts of this clonotype. The chain has TRBV11-2 and TRBJ2-5; D is possibly TRBD2 (6 bases). The length of the CDR3 is 14 residues. Germline loops: CDR1 SGHAT, CDR2 FQNNGV. Between the trimmed V and J ends, which lost 4 bases and 4 bases, there was a span of 13 bases. CDR3 DNA: TGTGCCAGCAGCTCGGGGGTCTTGGGAGAGACCCAGTACTTC. Its translation: CASSSGVLGETQYF. The variable domain in full, with the rest retrieved from reference TRBV11-2 and TRBJ2-5, is EAGVAQSPRYKIIEKRQSVAFWCNPISGHATLYWYQQILGQGPKLLIQFQNNGVVDDSQLPKDRFSAERLKGVDSTLKIQPAKLEDSAVYLCASSSGVLGETQYFGPGTRLLVL.